These 27 T cell receptor beta chains came from one sample sequenced in a study of blood T cells in healthy people across ages. For the second PCR, which ran for about 7 to 11 cycles, a sample-barcoded 5' primer and a J-beta primer mix were used. TCRdb independently ran MiXCR on the 5' RACE reads; one entry per CDR3 protein. The profile shows roughly 410,000 distinct CDR3 sequences, approximately 47% of them singletons. Sequenced sample: blood. All receptors derive from a man aged 55 to 70 in good health.

This clonotype has a handful of counts. The rearrangement joins TRBV10-3 to TRBJ1-4; a weak D match, TRBD1 (5 bases). Trimming removed 6 bases from V and 7 bases from J, with 24 bases in between. The V gene's germline CDR1 is ENHRY and CDR2 SYGVKD. The CDR3 has 17 residues. The CDR3 DNA sequence: TGTGCCATCAGCCCCCCCGGGAAGGGGCCCTGGATTGAAAAACTGTTTTTT. This gives the protein CAISPPGKGPWIEKLFF.

The rearrangement uses TRBV3-1 and TRBJ2-3; TRBD2 agrees at 7 bases. The germline CDR1 and CDR2 sequences are LGHDT and YNNKEL (reference sequence). V gave up 4 bases and J gave up 6 bases; unmatched junction bases: 7. This CDR3 is 14 amino acids long. This CDR3 is CASSPTSLGDTQYF. The DNA of the CDR3 is TGTGCCAGCAGCCCGACTAGCCTTGGGGATACGCAGTATTTT.

This chain uses TRBV5-6 with TRBJ2-5; 11 bases align to TRBD1. The CDR3 is 12 amino acids. The germline V gene encodes CDR1 SGHDT and CDR2 YYEEEE. Trimming removed 2 bases from V and 12 bases from J; junction bases left unmatched: 3. The DNA for the CDR3 is TGTGCCAGCAGCTTTGGGGACAGGGGGGAGTACTTC. This codes for CASSFGDRGEYF.

A single count supports this clonotype. The chain carries TRBV28 and TRBJ2-5, with D possibly TRBD2 on 7 matching bases. Trimming shortened V by 2 bases and J by 1 base, and 11 bases separated the two germline ends. Germline V gives CDR1 MDHEN, CDR2 SYDVKM. This CDR3 is 15 amino acids long. The CDR3 loop is CASSLKGGSQETQYF. CDR3 coding DNA: TGTGCCAGCAGTTTAAAGGGGGGGTCCCAAGAGACCCAGTACTTC.

The chain uses TRBV6-1 and TRBJ2-3; 10 positions match TRBD2. This CDR3 is built from 19 residues. CDR1 is MNHNS, CDR2 SASEGT, per germline. The V and J ends lost 1 base and 3 bases, in that order; junction bases with no gene match: 13. The CDR3 protein is CASSEGWGSGGARTDTQYF. The CDR3 nucleotides read TGTGCCAGCAGTGAAGGGTGGGGAAGCGGGGGGGCGCGGACAGATACGCAGTATTTT.

The V gene is TRBV21-1, the J gene TRBJ2-3. TRBV21-1 represents a pseudogene. The CDR3 is 10 amino acids. The DNA for the CDR3 is TGTGCCACCTACACAGATACGCAGTATTTT. Residues: CATYTDTQYF.

V gene TRBV6-5 combines with J gene TRBJ1-5; D perhaps matches TRBD1 (6 bases). Germline loops: CDR1 MNHEY, CDR2 SVGAGI. The CDR3 sequence is 14 residues long. Between the trimmed V and J ends, which lost 7 bases and 4 bases, there was a span of 14 bases. The CDR3 loop is CASNTGGANQPQHF. CDR3 nucleotides: TGTGCCAGCAACACTGGGGGGGCAAATCAGCCCCAGCATTTT.

The J gene is TRBJ1-6, the V gene TRBV12-5; no clear D gene. Germline CDR1 LGHNT, CDR2 FRNRAP. Trimming left V 2 bases short and J 8 bases short, with 4 bases between. The CDR3 loop spans 12 amino acids. Here the CDR3 reads CASGLPYSPLHF. The CDR3 coding sequence is TGTGCTAGTGGTTTGCCATATTCACCCCTCCACTTT. The full variable domain, its missing parts supplied by reference TRBV12-5 and TRBJ1-6, is DARVTQTPRHKVTEMGQEVTMRCQPILGHNTVFWYRQTMMQGLELLAYFRNRAPLDDSGMPKDRFSAEMPDATLATLKIQPSEPRDSAVYFCASGLPYSPLHFGNGTRLTVT.

With respect to this clonotype: A junction boundary mismatches the germline segment, possibly from a read error. CDR3: CAGSLRWNEQYF. The CDR3 bases are TGTGCCGGCAGCTTAAGGTGGAACGAGCAGTACTTC. The chain uses TRBV7-2 and TRBJ2-1; unclear D gene. The end of the DNA aligns better with TRBJ2-7, so the J call may be wrong. Germline V CDR1 and CDR2: SGHTA, FQGNSA. The CDR3 loop spans 12 amino acids.

This clonotype was seen many times. The chain recombines TRBV2 with TRBJ1-1; 8 nucleotides match TRBD1. The V gene end was trimmed by 5 bases and the J gene end by 5 bases; junction bases not matched to a gene: 13. Per the germline V gene, CDR1 is SNHLY and CDR2 is FYNNEI. The CDR3 totals 16 residues. CDR3 amino acids: CASSHLRQGLSTEAFF. The CDR3 DNA sequence: TGTGCCAGCAGTCACCTTCGACAGGGGCTGAGTACTGAAGCTTTCTTT.

The chain has TRBV20-1 and TRBJ1-5, with D possibly matching TRBD1 (6 bases). Germline V gene lookup returns CDR1 DFQATT and CDR2 SNEGSKA (reference sequence). The CDR3 totals 15 residues. With 6 bases removed from V and 0 bases from J, the gap between germline ends came to 15 bases. The CDR3: CSATGGPGSNQPQHF. In nucleotides, the CDR3 is TGCAGTGCCACGGGGGGCCCCGGTAGCAATCAGCCCCAGCATTTT.

The V gene is TRBV20-1, the J gene TRBJ2-7; 10 bases are shared with TRBD2. The CDR3 sequence is 15 residues long. With V trimmed by 2 bases and J by 7 bases, 11 bases remained unmatched. The germline gives CDR1 DFQATT, CDR2 SNEGSKA (reference sequence). CDR3 in amino acids: CSARPLAGGPGEQYF. CDR3 sequence (DNA): TGCAGTGCTAGACCTTTAGCGGGGGGCCCTGGGGAGCAGTACTTC.

The chain couples TRBV20-1 to TRBJ2-7; TRBD2 matches at 12 bases. This CDR3 is built from 16 residues. Germline-derived CDR1 and CDR2 are DFQATT and SNEGSKA (reference sequence). Germline trimming cut 2 bases from V and 0 bases from J; bases unmatched to any gene: 5. The CDR3 here is CSARTTSGGSSYEQYF. The CDR3 DNA is TGCAGTGCTAGAACGACTAGCGGGGGCTCCTCCTACGAGCAGTACTTC.

CDR3 bases: TGTGCCAGCAGTGCACCGACAAAGCGGGGCCGCAATGAGCAGTTCTTC. It translates to CASSAPTKRGRNEQFF. The chain links TRBV27 to TRBJ2-1, with 7 bases that match TRBD2. The CDR3 has 16 residues. V lost 5 bases and J lost 6; bases outside the gene matches: 13. Germline lookup yields CDR1 MNHEY and CDR2 SMNVEV (reference sequence).

In this sample, this clonotype turned up many times. The chain is built from TRBV4-1 and TRBJ1-2; D is possibly TRBD1 (6 bases). Looked up from germline, CDR1 is MGHRA and CDR2 is YSYEKL. The CDR3 covers 17 residues. Trimming pared 4 bases from V and 0 bases from J, leaving 18 bases between. CDR3 protein: CASSPTTGTIANYGYTF. CDR3 nucleotide sequence: TGCGCCAGCAGCCCCACTACCGGGACAATCGCTAACTATGGCTACACCTTC.

The genes are TRBV15 and TRBJ2-7; 13 bases are shared with TRBD2. Germline V lookup: CDR1 LNHNV, CDR2 YYDKDF (reference sequence). The V segment lost 3 bases and the J segment 7 bases; nucleotides outside the gene matches: 18. The CDR3 contains 19 residues. Here the CDR3 DNA reads TGTGCCACCAGCAGTCCCAAAGGGGGACGGACTAGCGGGAGAGAGGAGCAGTACTTC. It encodes CATSSPKGGRTSGREEQYF.

The rearrangement uses TRBV27 and TRBJ2-3; the match to TRBD2 covers 7 bases. Germline V gene sequence: CDR1 MNHEY, CDR2 SMNVEV (reference sequence). The CDR3 sequence is 16 residues long. The J segment lost 3 bases and the V segment lost 4 bases, leaving 10 bases of the junction unmatched. CDR3: CASSSPGLAVTDTQYF. CDR3 nucleotide sequence: TGTGCCAGCAGTTCCCCCGGTCTAGCGGTTACAGATACGCAGTATTTT.

The chain employs TRBV29-1 and TRBJ2-5; maybe TRBD2 (5 bases). V lost 7 bases, J lost 4 bases, and 10 bases lay in between. Germline CDR1 reads SQVTM; CDR2 reads ANQGSEA. This CDR3 spans 11 amino acids. This CDR3 reads CSGEGGETQYF. The DNA of the CDR3 is TGCAGCGGTGAGGGTGGAGAGACCCAGTACTTC.

This clonotype was detected a few times. The rearrangement joins TRBV7-2 to TRBJ2-5, with TRBD2 as a possible D gene (6 bases). V was pared by 6 bases and J by 1 base, with 18 bases between. The CDR3 sequence is 16 residues long. Germline CDR1 SGHTA, CDR2 FQGNSA. This chain's CDR3 is CASRLTGTSTQETQYF. The CDR3 DNA reads as TGTGCCAGCAGGTTGACCGGGACTTCGACCCAAGAGACCCAGTACTTC.

This rearrangement joins TRBV6-6 to TRBJ2-7; D not resolved. The length of the CDR3 is 11 residues. Germline V gene sequence: CDR1 MNHNY, CDR2 SVGAGI (reference sequence). Trimming pared 5 bases from V and 7 bases from J, leaving 9 bases between. The CDR3 sequence: CASSPLQEQYF. The CDR3 nucleotides read TGTGCCAGCAGTCCCCTTCAGGAGCAGTACTTC.

Many counts were recorded for this clonotype. This rearrangement joins TRBV20-1 to TRBJ2-6, with a tentative D call TRBD2 (5 bases). Trimming removed 3 bases from V and 0 bases from J, with 9 bases in between. Germline loops: CDR1 DFQATT, CDR2 SNEGSKA (reference sequence). The CDR3 has 15 amino acids. DNA for the CDR3: TGCAGTGCTAGGTATAGCGACTCTGGGGCCAACGTCCTGACTTTC. This translates into CSARYSDSGANVLTF.

The chain couples TRBV5-1 to TRBJ2-7; the D gene is possibly TRBD2 (5 bases). The germline V gene has CDR1 SGHRS and CDR2 YFSETQ. This CDR3 spans 14 amino acids. The V gene lost 4 bases and the J gene lost 0 bases, with 11 bases spanning the gap. The CDR3 sequence: CASSRTAGSYEQYF. The DNA for the CDR3 is TGCGCCAGCAGCAGGACGGCGGGCTCCTACGAGCAGTACTTC.

This sequence joins TRBV29-1 and TRBJ2-1; 10 nucleotides match TRBD2. The CDR3 runs 14 residues. V trimming: 2 bases; J trimming: 9 bases; junction bases outside the gene matches: 7. Germline CDR1 SQVTM, CDR2 ANQGSEA. The CDR3 DNA sequence: TGCAGCGTTGAATCGAGACTAGCGGGTCTTGAGCAGTTCTTC. It encodes CSVESRLAGLEQFF.

On this clonotype itself: This may be a read error: a much more frequent sequence differs by one nucleotide. This chain links TRBV7-2 with TRBJ2-5, with a tentative D call TRBD2 (6 bases). The CDR3 runs 15 residues. CDR1 is SGHTA and CDR2 is FQGNSA in the germline V gene. Trimming shortened V by 7 bases and J by 11 bases, and 26 bases separated the two germline ends. The CDR3 region has the DNA TGTGCCAGCACCCCTCCCGGGGCGGAGGGGAATGAGCAGTACTTC. It yields the protein CASTPPGAEGNEQYF.

In this sample, this clonotype turned up a few times. For the CDR3, the DNA is TGCGCCAGCAGCTTGGTAGGGTCTGAGCAGTTCTTC. Translation gives CASSLVGSEQFF. The chain carries TRBV5-1 and TRBJ2-1; D is unclear. V dropped 0 bases and J dropped 9 bases, with 7 bases sitting between them. Germline-derived CDR1 and CDR2 are SGHRS and YFSETQ. The CDR3 sequence is 12 residues long.

V usage is TRBV5-1 and J usage is TRBJ2-3, with D possibly matching TRBD2 (6 bases). This CDR3 has 14 residues. Germline V gene lookup returns CDR1 SGHRS and CDR2 YFSETQ. The ends were cut back, 0 bases at V and 4 bases at J, with 9 bases in the middle. The DNA of the CDR3 is TGCGCCAGCAGCTTGGTGTTAGCGGCAGATACGCAGTATTTT. This codes for CASSLVLAADTQYF.

This clonotype was counted a few times. This sequence joins TRBV20-1 and TRBJ2-1; the match to TRBD2 covers 12 bases. Germline V gene data show CDR1 as DFQATT and CDR2 as SNEGSKA (reference sequence). The CDR3 covers 17 residues. After removal of 1 base from V and 3 bases from J, the junction contained 7 bases not matched to a gene. CDR3 nucleotide sequence: TGCAGTGCTAGAGGGCTAGCGGGGGGGCGACGCTACAATGAGCAGTTCTTC. Protein sequence: CSARGLAGGRRYNEQFF.